Each of the 16 T cell receptor beta chains below was sequenced from the same sample in a study of blood T cell repertoires in COVID-19. Some clones are missing from TCRdb's copy, which holds only in-frame ones; the method was immunoSEQ multiplex PCR. The repertoire has about 200,000 clones, over 85% of them found once; the top ten carry around 3.7%. The sample comprised PBMCs or T cells enriched from blood (not recorded which). The receptors originated from a woman aged 25 to 45 with acute COVID-19.

This clone appeared once. J is TRBJ2-7 and V is TRBV30, with D perhaps being TRBD1 or TRBD2 (5 bases each). Germline loops: CDR1 GTSNPN, CDR2 SVGIG (reference sequence). This CDR3 comprises 11 residues. V lost 8 bases and J lost 3, with 11 bases in between. In nucleotides, the CDR3 is TGTGCCGGGACGGGTAGCTACGAGCAGTACTTC. As protein: CAGTGSYEQYF.

The chain recombines TRBV5-1 with TRBJ2-3; TRBD2 aligns across 13 bases. The junction had 4 bases not matched to a gene; V was cut back by 4 bases and J by 5 bases. This CDR3 contains 15 residues. The germline gives CDR1 SGHRS, CDR2 YFSETQ. The CDR3 here is CASSRLAGGGDTQYF. The CDR3 coding sequence is TGCGCCAGCAGCAGACTAGCGGGGGGTGGAGATACGCAGTATTTT.

The rearrangement joins TRBV9 to TRBJ2-1; no reliable D call. The germline CDR1 and CDR2 sequences are SGDLS and YYNGEE. The CDR3 is 13 residues long. The V end was cut by 0 bases, the J end by 3 bases, with 4 bases between. This chain's CDR3 is CASSVGSYNEQFF. The DNA for the CDR3 is TGTGCCAGCAGCGTAGGTAGCTACAATGAGCAGTTCTTC.

The count of this clone is one. V and J are TRBV9 and TRBJ2-2; possible D gene TRBD2, 5 bases. Trimming stripped 0 bases from V and 1 base from J, with 10 bases between. The CDR3 contains 16 residues. Germline V CDR1 and CDR2: SGDLS, YYNGEE. Here the CDR3 reads CASSVGAEMNTGELFF. Written as DNA, the CDR3 is TGTGCCAGCAGCGTAGGAGCGGAGATGAACACCGGGGAGCTGTTTTTT.

This clone was counted a few times. CDR3 sequence: CASSSERQGKAFF. CDR3 in DNA: TGTGCCAGCAGCTCCGAACGACAGGGAAAAGCTTTCTTT. V is TRBV5-4 and J is TRBJ1-1, with 7 bases that match TRBD1. Germline assignment: CDR1 SGHNT and CDR2 YYREEE (reference sequence). The CDR3 extends over 13 amino acids. V lost 3 bases and J lost 9; bases outside the gene matches: 8.

This chain uses TRBV5-1 with TRBJ1-4; 9 bases map to TRBD1. Unmatched junction bases numbered 3, after V lost 3 bases and J lost 6 bases. In germline, CDR1 is SGHRS, CDR2 YFSETQ. This CDR3 contains 14 residues. The DNA of the CDR3 is TGCGCCAGCAGCTACGGGACAGGGTATGAAAAACTGTTTTTT. This gives the protein CASSYGTGYEKLFF.

This clone was observed a single time. V gene TRBV24-1 combines with J gene TRBJ1-4, with 9 positions matching TRBD1. Germline V gene data show CDR1 as KGHDR and CDR2 as SFDVKD. V shed 4 bases, J shed 6 bases, and the junction held 5 bases outside the gene matches. The CDR3 covers 15 residues. This CDR3 reads CATSDPGTGYEKLFF. The CDR3 coding sequence is TGTGCCACCAGTGACCCCGGGACAGGGTATGAAAAACTGTTTTTT.

The chain employs TRBV5-6 and TRBJ2-3, with 7 nucleotides matching TRBD1. The CDR3 is made up of 16 amino acids. V lost 3 bases to trimming and J lost 2 bases; unmatched junction nucleotides: 9. In germline, CDR1 is SGHDT, CDR2 YYEEEE. Here the CDR3 reads CASSSPGDSPTDTQYF. The CDR3 DNA reads as TGTGCCAGCAGCTCCCCTGGGGACAGCCCCACAGATACGCAGTATTTT.

This clone was detected only once. The chain recombines TRBV7-2 with TRBJ2-1, with 8 bases fitting TRBD1. V lost 3 bases to trimming and J lost 4 bases; unmatched junction nucleotides: 2. CDR1 SGHTA and CDR2 FQGNSA come from the germline V gene. The CDR3 consists of 14 residues. CDR3 region: CASSLNRGYNEQFF. In DNA, the CDR3 is TGTGCCAGCAGCTTGAACAGGGGGTACAATGAGCAGTTCTTC.

The chain is built from TRBV9 and TRBJ1-1; tentatively, D is TRBD1 (5 bases). Deletions cut 4 bases from V and 1 base from J, with 17 bases between. Germline CDR1 and CDR2: SGDLS and YYNGEE. This CDR3 has 16 amino acids. CDR3 amino acids: CASSPSIGVENTEAFF. DNA of the CDR3: TGTGCCAGCAGCCCCAGTATAGGGGTCGAGAACACTGAAGCTTTCTTT.

The CDR3 loop is CASSFQGPGEKLFF. The CDR3, as DNA: TGTGCCAGCAGTTTCCAGGGGCCGGGAGAAAAACTGTTTTTT. The chain recombines TRBV27 with TRBJ1-4; the D gene is possibly TRBD1 (6 bases). This CDR3 contains 14 residues. Germline V gene sequence: CDR1 MNHEY, CDR2 SMNVEV (reference sequence). The ends were cut back, 3 bases at V and 8 bases at J, with 13 bases in the middle.

This sequence joins TRBV3-1 (or the pseudogene TRBV3-2) and TRBJ1-1; the D is unclear. The CDR3 extends over 13 amino acids. Germline V lookup: CDR1 LGHDT, CDR2 YNNKEL (reference sequence). The V and J ends lost 4 bases and 4 bases respectively, with 10 bases between them. The CDR3 reads CASSRAVGTEAFF. The CDR3, as DNA: TGTGCCAGCAGCCGCGCGGTCGGCACTGAAGCTTTCTTT.

The chain carries TRBV5-6 and TRBJ2-7, with D maybe TRBD1 (6 bases). Germline lookup yields CDR1 SGHDT and CDR2 YYEEEE. The CDR3 has 14 amino acids. V was cut by 4 bases and J by 0 bases, with 11 bases left in between. This CDR3 is CASSIGTPSYEQYF. The CDR3 DNA reads TGTGCCAGCAGCATTGGGACACCCTCCTACGAGCAGTACTTC.

The rearrangement uses TRBV7-2 and TRBJ1-2; possible D gene TRBD1, 6 bases. The CDR3 consists of 13 residues. Germline V gene lookup returns CDR1 SGHTA and CDR2 FQGNSA. Trimming stripped 9 bases from V and 5 bases from J, with 16 bases between. The CDR3 nucleotides are TGTGCCAGAGAGGACAGCAAACCTTATGGCTACACCTTC. This codes for CAREDSKPYGYTF.

The chain joins TRBV12-3 or TRBV12-4 to TRBJ1-2; 7 bases are a match to TRBD1. CDR3 size: 13 residues. The V and J ends lost 3 bases and 4 bases, in that order; junction bases with no gene match: 2. Written as DNA, the CDR3 is TGTGCCAGCAGTTTTACAGGGGTCTATGGCTACACCTTC. Translation gives CASSFTGVYGYTF.

This clone showed up just once. The chain joins TRBV6-5 to TRBJ2-7; 11 bases map to TRBD2. Germline assignment: CDR1 MNHEY and CDR2 SVGAGI. This CDR3 has 14 amino acids. V shed 6 bases, J shed 5 bases, and the junction held 6 bases outside the gene matches. The CDR3 reads CASRLLAGANEQYF. The CDR3 DNA follows: TGTGCCAGCAGACTACTAGCGGGGGCCAACGAGCAGTACTTC.